This T cell receptor (beta chain) was identified during a study of T cell changes during pregnancy in multiple sclerosis. The CDR3 contains 11 residues. CDR1 is MGHDK and CDR2 is SYGVNS in the germline V gene. Trimming removed 3 bases from V and 4 bases from J, with 4 bases in between. Profiling relied on immunoSEQ multiplex PCR, and the TCRdb table lists in-frame clones only, not all of them. The repertoire includes 91,000 or so clones, roughly 92% of them detected once, and roughly 0.99% sits in the top ten. V and J are TRBV25-1 and TRBJ2-7; D unclear. The clonotype was recovered from a female donor with multiple sclerosis, enrolled in a pregnancy study. Sequenced here: peripheral blood, sampled after pregnancy. CDR3 region: CASSDQYEQYF. CDR3 sequence (DNA): TGTGCCAGCAGTGACCAGTACGAGCAGTACTTC.